Listed below are T cell receptor beta chains from one sample, sequenced in a study of OX40 agonist ivuxolimab in advanced cancers. Clones were read by immunoSEQ multiplex PCR, and TCRdb kept only the in-frame ones, dropping some. The repertoire holds around 95,000 clones, 89% seen once, with around 0.16% in the top ten. Sequencing used CD4+ or CD8+ T cells sorted from blood, obtained in a trial of the OX40 agonist ivuxolimab. These receptors came from an adult with an advanced solid tumor such as melanoma, head and neck, liver or kidney cancer. The CDR3 runs from the conserved cysteine through the conserved F or W. The D gene is left open where the match is weak. Clone size, where shown, is once, few, many, or a class for clones that have expanded.

CDR3 DNA,CDR3 protein,J gene,V gene,clone size,D gene
TGCGCCAGCAGCTTTAGGAGCGGCACAGATACGCAGTATTTT,CASSFRSGTDTQYF,TRBJ2-3,TRBV5-1,-,-
TGTGCCAGCAGCTTGGCGGGACCTCATAATTCACCCCTCCACTTT,CASSLAGPHNSPLHF,TRBJ1-6,TRBV5-4,-,-
TGTGCCAGCAGTGAAGCACTGCTAGCGGGGGGGCTAAATGAGCAGTTCTTC,CASSEALLAGGLNEQFF,TRBJ2-1,TRBV2,-,TRBD2
TGTGCCAGCAGACCTAGCCGGGTCTCCTCCTACGAGCAGTACTTC,CASRPSRVSSYEQYF,TRBJ2-7,TRBV27,-,-
TGTGCCAGCAGCCCCCCCTTTAGCGGGGGGGCTTTCACCGGGGAGCTGTTTTTT,CASSPPFSGGAFTGELFF,TRBJ2-2,TRBV4-2,-,TRBD2
TGTGCCAGCAGCCCAGGTTTGCAGGGTTTCGATGAGCAGTTCTTC,CASSPGLQGFDEQFF,TRBJ2-1,TRBV11-3,once,-
TGTGCCAGCAGTGTTATAGGTCGGTTAACTGAAGCTTTCTTT,CASSVIGRLTEAFF,TRBJ1-1,TRBV2,-,-
TGTGCCAGCAAGGGAGAAGGGACTAGCACAGATACGCAGTATTTT,CASKGEGTSTDTQYF,TRBJ2-3,TRBV6-1,-,-
TGTGCCAAGCTAGCGGGAGCGAACACCGGGGAGCTGTTTTTT,CAKLAGANTGELFF,TRBJ2-2,TRBV2,-,TRBD2
TGTGCCAGCAGTCCCAGGTCATGGTATGGCTACACCTTC,CASSPRSWYGYTF,TRBJ1-2,TRBV25-1,-,-
TGCAGCGTTGGGGGCGGGGCGGGGACCTACAATGAGCAGTTCTTC,CSVGGGAGTYNEQFF,TRBJ2-1,TRBV29-1,once,-
TGTGCCAGCAGCTCCAGCGGGACAGTTACCGAAAAACTGTTTTTT,CASSSSGTVTEKLFF,TRBJ1-4,TRBV5-4,-,TRBD1
TGTGCCAGCAGTTACTCTTCAGGGAACGGATTGGATGGCTACACCTTC,CASSYSSGNGLDGYTF,TRBJ1-2,TRBV6-5,-,-
TGTGCCAGCAGCGTAGGAGTTGACGGGAGTCCAGGCACCGGGGAGCTGTTTTTT,CASSVGVDGSPGTGELFF,TRBJ2-2,TRBV9,-,-
TGTGCCAGCAGTTACTCCGGACAGGGGAAACTGTTTTTT,CASSYSGQGKLFF,TRBJ1-4,TRBV6-6,-,TRBD1